What follows are 30 T cell receptor beta chains derived from one specimen sequenced in a study of immune heterogeneity within non-small cell lung tumors. TCR beta CDR3 was amplified by multiplex PCR, first round around 10 cycles, 32 V and 13 J primers. MiXCR, applied by TCRdb to the multiplex PCR reads, yields one record per CDR3 protein. The sample shows thousands of distinct CDR3 sequences, 22% of them seen only once. The starting template was genomic DNA from bulk tumor, around 610 ng per sample. Collection of several biopsies per primary tumor, spaced far apart, took place during surgery. The cohort was untreated, with newly diagnosed non-small cell lung cancer undergoing curative surgery. Source material: lung tumor tissue. The receptors originated from a man aged 60-69 years with non-small cell lung cancer.

This clonotype is classed as medium-sized. The chain carries TRBV11-2 and TRBJ1-6; 7 positions agree with TRBD1. There are 15 residues in the CDR3. V lost 5 bases, J lost 10 bases, and 11 bases stayed unmatched. CDR1 SGHAT and CDR2 FQNNGV come from the germline V gene. DNA for the CDR3: TGTGCCAGCAGCACCCGACAGGGAACAGGGTCACCCCTCCACTTT. This gives the protein CASSTRQGTGSPLHF.

This clonotype appeared many times. The chain recombines TRBV28 with TRBJ1-1; a possible D gene is TRBD1 (5 bases). CDR1 MDHEN and CDR2 SYDVKM come from the germline V gene. V was cut by 3 bases and J by 4 bases, with 9 bases left in between. This CDR3 has 13 amino acids. CDR3 sequence (DNA): TGTGCCAGCAGTTTTAGCAGGGTCACTGAAGCTTTCTTT. This codes for CASSFSRVTEAFF.

The rearrangement joins TRBV5-1 to TRBJ2-5, with 9 bases lining up with TRBD2. The germline V gene has CDR1 SGHRS and CDR2 YFSETQ. CDR3 length equals 15 residues. J lost 3 bases, V lost 4 bases, and 7 bases had no gene match. The CDR3 sequence is CASSPSRTSEETQYF. DNA for the CDR3: TGCGCCAGCAGCCCCTCGAGGACTAGCGAAGAGACCCAGTACTTC.

In its sample, this clonotype is medium-sized. The chain employs TRBV29-1 and TRBJ2-3; D may be TRBD2 (5 bases). Germline CDR1 SQVTM, CDR2 ANQGSEA. V dropped 7 bases and J dropped 5 bases, with 19 bases sitting between them. This CDR3 comprises 14 residues. This CDR3 is CSAALEVVRDTQYF. For the CDR3, the DNA is TGCAGCGCTGCTTTGGAGGTGGTCCGAGATACGCAGTATTTT.

This clonotype was found many times. V usage is TRBV29-1 and J usage is TRBJ1-1, with D perhaps matching TRBD1 (6 bases). The germline V gene encodes CDR1 SQVTM and CDR2 ANQGSEA. V lost 7 bases, J lost 8 bases, and 8 bases lay in between. The CDR3 spans 9 residues. CDR3 in amino acids: CSGGTEAFF. The DNA of the CDR3 is TGCAGCGGCGGGACAGAAGCTTTCTTT. Full variable domain (outside the CDR3, taken from reference TRBV29-1 and TRBJ1-1): SAVISQKPSRDICQRGTSLTIQCQVDSQVTMMFWYRQQPGQSLTLIATANQGSEATYESGFVIDKFPISRPNLTFSTLTVSNMSPEDSSIYLCSGGTEAFFGQGTRLTVV.

Comments on this clonotype: The CDR3 does not close with the conserved phenylalanine or tryptophan, likely indicating a read error. The chain recombines TRBV7-3 with TRBJ2-1, with D perhaps matching TRBD1 or TRBD2 (5 bases each). The CDR3 is 15 residues long. Looked up from germline, CDR1 is SGHTA and CDR2 is FQGTGA. The CDR3 DNA reads TGTGCCAGCAGCTTAACGAGGGGATTTGGCAATGACCAGTTCCTC. Protein: CASSLTRGFGNDQFL.

This clonotype is medium-sized. The chain combines TRBV15 with TRBJ1-1, with TRBD1 as a possible D gene (6 bases). V lost 0 bases and J lost 10, with 12 bases in between. Germline lookup yields CDR1 LNHNV and CDR2 YYDKDF (reference sequence). The CDR3 runs to 13 residues. Written as DNA, the CDR3 is TGTGCCACCAGCAGAGATGGGGACAATAGAGCTTTCTTT. Translating it yields CATSRDGDNRAFF.

A note on this clonotype: This clone may be a read error of a much larger clone one base away. This rearrangement joins TRBV18 to TRBJ2-3, with 8 bases identical to TRBD2. The germline CDR1 and CDR2 sequences are KGHSH and LQKENI. There are 15 residues in the CDR3. CDR3 DNA: TGTGCCATCTCACCTACTAGCGGTGGCACAGATACGCAGTATTTT. This gives the protein CAISPTSGGTDTQYF.

This clonotype was seen repeatedly, ten times or more. The V and J genes are TRBV11-2 and TRBJ2-1; possible D gene TRBD2, 6 bases. CDR1 and CDR2 from the germline V gene are SGHAT and FQNNGV. CDR3 length: 15 amino acids. The V gene lost 8 bases and the J gene lost 5 bases, with 19 bases spanning the gap. The CDR3 sequence: CASGPTWTNNNEQFF. The CDR3 DNA is TGTGCCAGCGGACCCACTTGGACTAATAACAATGAGCAGTTCTTC. Using reference TRBV11-2 and TRBJ2-1 for the parts outside the CDR3, the full variable domain is EAGVAQSPRYKIIEKRQSVAFWCNPISGHATLYWYQQILGQGPKLLIQFQNNGVVDDSQLPKDRFSAERLKGVDSTLKIQPAKLEDSAVYLCASGPTWTNNNEQFFGPGTRLTVL.

Written as DNA, the CDR3 is TGTGCCAGCACAGGGGGCAGTTTCTACGAGCAGTACTTC. Translated: CASTGGSFYEQYF. The rearrangement joins TRBV6-1 to TRBJ2-7; TRBD1 matches at 8 bases. This CDR3 is 13 amino acids long. The germline V gene encodes CDR1 MNHNS and CDR2 SASEGT. The V and J ends lost 7 bases and 3 bases, in that order; junction bases with no gene match: 5.

This clonotype has more than one count but fewer than ten. Being one base from a much bigger clone, this may be a read error. The chain joins TRBV28 to TRBJ2-1, with unresolved D. Per germline, CDR1 MDHEN and CDR2 SYDVKM. The V end was cut by 5 bases, the J end by 0 bases, with 20 bases between. This CDR3 comprises 18 residues. Written as DNA, the CDR3 is TGTGCCAGCAGTACCCTCTCTCCTTGGGCTAGCTCCTACAATGAGCAGTTCTTC. Protein sequence: CASSTLSPWASSYNEQFF. Looking up the rest from reference TRBV28 and TRBJ2-1 gives the full variable domain: DVKVTQSSRYLVKRTGEKVFLECVQDMDHENMFWYRQDPGLGLRLIYFSYDVKMKEKGDIPEGYSVSREKKERFSLILESASTNQTSMYLCASSTLSPWASSYNEQFFGPGTRLTVL.

This clonotype was seen a few times. The J gene is TRBJ2-3, the V gene TRBV4-1; 11 bases line up with TRBD2. J was trimmed by 7 bases and V by 1 base; bases with no gene match: 10. Germline CDR1 reads MGHRA; CDR2 reads YSYEKL. CDR3 size: 17 residues. CDR3 loop: CASSQALTSGSMNTQYF. In nucleotides, the CDR3 is TGCGCCAGCAGCCAAGCCCTCACTAGCGGGAGTATGAATACGCAGTATTTT.

This clonotype has just one count. No conserved phenylalanine or tryptophan ends this CDR3, so it is likely a read error. This sequence joins TRBV18 and TRBJ2-7, with no clear D. Germline V CDR1 and CDR2: KGHSH, LQKENI. The CDR3 extends over 13 amino acids. V was cut by 2 bases and J by 3 bases, with 8 bases left in between. DNA for the CDR3: TGTGCCAGCTCACCAGGAGAGTACTACGAGCAGTACTTG. Residues: CASSPGEYYEQYL.

This clonotype is labeled as medium-sized (0.01 to 0.1%). The chain employs TRBV11-3 and TRBJ1-1; unclear D gene. Germline CDR1 SGHNT, CDR2 YENEEA. The length of the CDR3 is 13 residues. Trimming shortened V by 2 bases and J by 6 bases, and 10 bases separated the two germline ends. CDR3 sequence reads: CASSLRQTSEAFF. In DNA, the CDR3 is TGTGCCAGCAGCTTACGCCAGACCTCTGAAGCTTTCTTT.

This clonotype ranks as medium-sized (0.01 to 0.1%). For the CDR3, the DNA is TGTGCCAGCAGTAGATGGACAGGGAGGAGCAATCAGCCCCAGCATTTT. Encoded protein: CASSRWTGRSNQPQHF. The rearrangement uses TRBV28 and TRBJ1-5, with 8 bases lining up with TRBD1. Germline V CDR1 and CDR2: MDHEN, SYDVKM. V was pared by 5 bases and J by 1 base, with 7 bases of the junction left unmatched. The CDR3 runs to 16 residues.

Sample share makes this clonotype medium-sized. V usage is TRBV14 and J usage is TRBJ1-2; D perhaps matches TRBD1 (5 bases). This CDR3 is built from 17 residues. V gave up 1 base and J gave up 3 bases, with 18 bases separating them. Germline assignment: CDR1 SGHDN and CDR2 FVKESK. The CDR3 protein is CASSQGQTGRGYYGYTF. The CDR3 bases are TGTGCCAGCAGCCAAGGGCAGACGGGACGCGGATACTATGGCTACACCTTC.

This clonotype is medium-sized (0.01 to 0.1%) by share. V gene TRBV3-1 combines with J gene TRBJ1-2; D gene uncertain. Germline CDR1 is LGHDT and CDR2 is YNNKEL (reference sequence). The CDR3 runs 12 residues. Between the trimmed V and J ends, which lost 1 base and 2 bases, there was a span of 2 bases. The CDR3 region is CASSQANYGYTF. The CDR3 nucleotides are TGTGCCAGCAGCCAAGCAAACTATGGCTACACCTTC.

This clonotype appeared many times. The chain employs TRBV11-2 and TRBJ2-4; the match to TRBD2 covers 9 bases. The CDR3 extends over 17 amino acids. V shed 5 bases, J shed 0 bases, and the junction held 8 bases outside the gene matches. Germline V gives CDR1 SGHAT, CDR2 FQNNGV. The CDR3 sequence is CASSAMTSGQAKNIQYF. The CDR3 DNA is TGTGCCAGCAGCGCGATGACTAGCGGACAAGCCAAAAACATTCAGTACTTC.

With regard to this clonotype: One end of the junction varies from germline; a read error may be responsible. This chain connects TRBV15 to TRBJ1-5; D is perhaps TRBD1 (6 bases). CDR3 length equals 16 residues. Germline V gene data show CDR1 as LNHNV and CDR2 as YYDKDF (reference sequence). The CDR3 DNA follows: TGTGCCACCAGCATAGAAATTACAGGGTCAGGTCAGCCCCAGCATTTC. It translates to CATSIEITGSGQPQHF.

This clonotype is labeled as medium-sized. The rearrangement joins TRBV5-1 to TRBJ2-2, with TRBD1 identical over 11 bases. Germline CDR1 SGHRS, CDR2 YFSETQ. The CDR3 has 16 amino acids. The trim removed 4 bases at V and 5 bases at J, leaving 7 bases unmatched. CDR3 residues: CASSRGQGAGTGELFF. The CDR3 coding sequence is TGCGCCAGCAGCCGCGGACAGGGGGCGGGTACCGGGGAGCTGTTTTTT.

The genes are TRBV5-1 and TRBJ1-3, with D unclear. V was shortened by 5 bases and J by 1 base, with 10 bases between the two germline ends. This CDR3 comprises 14 residues. CDR1 and CDR2 (germline): SGHRS, YFSETQ. The CDR3 here is CASSSTLSGNTIYF. As DNA, the CDR3 is TGCGCCAGCAGTTCAACCCTTTCTGGAAACACCATATATTTT.

This clonotype is classed as medium-sized (0.01 to 0.1%). This chain links TRBV28 with TRBJ2-1; 8 bases match TRBD2. Per the germline V gene, CDR1 is MDHEN and CDR2 is SYDVKM. The V and J ends lost 5 bases and 2 bases, in that order; junction bases with no gene match: 8. The CDR3 contains 16 residues. The chain's CDR3 is CASSDNPGLAYNEQFF. As DNA, the CDR3 is TGTGCCAGCAGTGATAATCCGGGACTAGCCTACAATGAGCAGTTCTTC.

By its share, this clonotype is large. V is TRBV30 and J is TRBJ1-6; 11 bases match TRBD1. This CDR3 region has 16 residues. The V gene end was trimmed by 4 bases and the J gene end by 6 bases; junction bases not matched to a gene: 8. Germline-derived CDR1 and CDR2 are GTSNPN and SVGIG (reference sequence). The CDR3 region is CAWTFGQGAPNSPLHF. Written as DNA, the CDR3 is TGTGCCTGGACTTTCGGACAGGGGGCACCTAATTCACCCCTCCACTTT.

As for this clonotype: This CDR3 fails to terminate in the conserved phenylalanine or tryptophan, so it likely reflects a read error. The rearrangement links TRBV5-1 to TRBJ1-2; 7 nucleotides agree with TRBD1. Germline V gene sequence: CDR1 SGHRS, CDR2 YFSETQ. The CDR3 loop spans 13 amino acids. The CDR3 here is CARSSGQAGGYTL. In nucleotides, the CDR3 is TGCGCCAGAAGCTCCGGACAGGCGGGTGGCTACACCCTC.

The table lists this clonotype with many counts. V and J are TRBV5-1 and TRBJ2-3; D uncertain. CDR1 and CDR2 (germline): SGHRS, YFSETQ. V shed 4 bases and J shed 2 bases, with 11 bases lying between them. This CDR3 has 14 amino acids. CDR3 region: CASSLEDHTDTQYF. CDR3 coding DNA: TGCGCCAGCAGCCTAGAAGACCACACAGATACGCAGTATTTT. Full variable domain (missing parts from reference TRBV5-1 and TRBJ2-3): KAGVTQTPRYLIKTRGQQVTLSCSPISGHRSVSWYQQTPGQGLQFLFEYFSETQRNKGNFPGRFSGRQFSNSRSEMNVSTLELGDSALYLCASSLEDHTDTQYFGPGTRLTVL.

In this sample, this clonotype is medium-sized. One end of the junction varies from germline; a read error may be responsible. The chain couples TRBV7-7 to TRBJ2-1; no definite D call. Germline V gene lookup returns CDR1 SSHAT and CDR2 FNYEAQ (reference sequence). CDR3 size: 15 residues. CDR3 in amino acids: CASSPVPVSYNEQFF. CDR3 coding DNA: TGTGCTAGCAGCCCCGTCCCGGTCTCCTACAATGAGCAGTTCTTC.

This clonotype is categorized as medium-sized. The genes are TRBV20-1 and TRBJ1-1; the D is unclear. V lost 1 base to trimming and J lost 6 bases, with 6 bases between them. Germline-derived CDR1 and CDR2 are DFQATT and SNEGSKA (reference sequence). The CDR3 consists of 11 residues. DNA for the CDR3: TGCAGTGCTAGAGGACGGCCTGAAGCTTTCTTT. It is translated as CSARGRPEAFF.

In this sample, this clonotype is medium-sized. V and J are TRBV5-1 and TRBJ2-4; 11 bases agree with TRBD1. The CDR3 runs to 16 residues. V lost 1 base and J lost 6; bases outside the gene matches: 6. Looked up from germline, CDR1 is SGHRS and CDR2 is YFSETQ. CDR3 coding DNA: TGCGCCAGCAGCTTGTTTACTGGACAGGGGGCAAACATTCAGTACTTC. It codes for CASSLFTGQGANIQYF.

This clonotype was seen just once. One end of the junction is discordant with germline, which a read error may explain. CDR3 sequence (DNA): TGTGCCATCAGTGGGACGGGGGGCCGGGGGGAACTGTTTTTT. Translation gives CAISGTGGRGELFF. The chain recombines TRBV6-2 or TRBV6-3 with TRBJ1-4; the D gene is possibly TRBD1 (6 bases). CDR1 is MNHEY and CDR2 is SVGEGT in the germline V gene. The CDR3 covers 14 residues.

In this sample, this clonotype turned up many times. The V gene is TRBV5-1, the J gene TRBJ1-6; D perhaps matches TRBD1 (5 bases). In germline, CDR1 is SGHRS, CDR2 YFSETQ. The CDR3 runs 14 residues. Between the trimmed V and J ends, which lost 4 bases and 11 bases, there was a span of 16 bases. DNA of the CDR3: TGCGCCAGCAGCGGGGGGGGGGAACGGACACCCCTCCACTTT. Its translation is CASSGGGERTPLHF.